The entry below gives a single TCR beta chain sequence along with its context. The data stem from a study of blood T cell repertoires in COVID-19. This CDR3 region has 17 residues. Germline CDR1 is SGHVS and CDR2 is FNYEAQ. The V segment lost 3 bases and the J segment 0 bases; nucleotides outside the gene matches: 8. Data came from immunoSEQ multiplex PCR; TCRdb stores just in-frame clones and leaves some out. This table has 250,000 to 300,000 clones, around 90% appearing once. Sequencing input: peripheral blood. The chain couples TRBV7-6 to TRBJ2-1; 7 nucleotides line up with TRBD2. The clonotype originates from a woman aged 45-65 years who had recovered from COVID-19. The CDR3 DNA follows: TGTGCCAGCAGCTTCAGGACTAGTGACTACTCCTACAATGAGCAGTTCTTC. Translating gives CASSFRTSDYSYNEQFF.